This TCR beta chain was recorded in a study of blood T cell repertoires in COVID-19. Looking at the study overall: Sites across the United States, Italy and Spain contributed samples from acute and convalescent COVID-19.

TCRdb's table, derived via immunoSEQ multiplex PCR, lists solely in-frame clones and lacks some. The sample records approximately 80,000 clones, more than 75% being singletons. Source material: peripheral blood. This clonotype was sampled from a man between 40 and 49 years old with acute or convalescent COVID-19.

This chain's CDR3 is CASSETGVAGELFF. CDR3 DNA sequence: TGCGCCAGCAGTGAAACAGGGGTAGCCGGGGAGCTGTTTTTT. The genes are TRBV10-1 and TRBJ2-2; TRBD1 agrees at 7 bases. The V and J ends lost 3 bases and 6 bases, in that order; junction bases with no gene match: 4. CDR3 size: 14 residues. The V gene's germline CDR1 is WNHNN and CDR2 SYGVQD (reference sequence).